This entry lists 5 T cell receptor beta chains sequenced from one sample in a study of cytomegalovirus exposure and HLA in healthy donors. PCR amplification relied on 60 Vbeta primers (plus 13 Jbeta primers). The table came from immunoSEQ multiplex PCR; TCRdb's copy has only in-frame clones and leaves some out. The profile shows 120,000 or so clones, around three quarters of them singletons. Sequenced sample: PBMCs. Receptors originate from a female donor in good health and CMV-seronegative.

The CDR3 sequence: CASSIDAGAKAGELFF. The CDR3 nucleotides are TGTGCCAGTAGTATTGATGCGGGAGCAAAGGCCGGGGAGCTGTTTTTT. This chain links TRBV19 with TRBJ2-2; TRBD2 agrees at 7 bases. Germline V gene lookup returns CDR1 LNHDA and CDR2 SQIVND (reference sequence). CDR3 length: 16 amino acids. V was pared by 3 bases and J by 6 bases, with 10 bases of the junction left unmatched.

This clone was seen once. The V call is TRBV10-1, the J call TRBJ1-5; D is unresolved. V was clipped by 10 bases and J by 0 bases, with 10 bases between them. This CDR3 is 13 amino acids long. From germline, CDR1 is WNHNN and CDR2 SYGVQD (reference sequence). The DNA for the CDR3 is TGCGCCATCAGGAATAGTAGCAATCAGCCCCAGCATTTT. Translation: CAIRNSSNQPQHF.

The DNA for the CDR3 is TGTGCCAGCAGCGTGGGGACTAGCGCCCGGGTTGGGGTGACCCAGTACTTC. Its translation: CASSVGTSARVGVTQYF. The chain couples TRBV9 to TRBJ2-5, with TRBD2 identical over 10 bases. Trimming at V came to 2 bases and at J to 7 bases, leaving 14 bases not matched to a gene. CDR1 SGDLS and CDR2 YYNGEE come from the germline V gene. CDR3 length: 17 residues.

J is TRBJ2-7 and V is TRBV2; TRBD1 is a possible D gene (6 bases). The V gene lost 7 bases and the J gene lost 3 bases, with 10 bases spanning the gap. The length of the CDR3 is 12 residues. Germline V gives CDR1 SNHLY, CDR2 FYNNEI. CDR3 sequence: CASTLTGYEQYF. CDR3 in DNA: TGTGCCAGCACTTTGACAGGCTACGAGCAGTACTTC.

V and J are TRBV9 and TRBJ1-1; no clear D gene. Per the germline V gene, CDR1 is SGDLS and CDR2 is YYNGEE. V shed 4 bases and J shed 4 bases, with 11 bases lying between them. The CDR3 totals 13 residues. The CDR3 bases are TGTGCCAGCAGCCAGGTGGCCGGCACTGAAGCTTTCTTT. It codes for CASSQVAGTEAFF. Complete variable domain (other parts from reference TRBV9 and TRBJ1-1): DSGVTQTPKHLITATGQRVTLRCSPRSGDLSVYWYQQSLDQGLQFLIQYYNGEERAKGNILERFSAQQFPDLHSELNLSSLELGDSALYFCASSQVAGTEAFFGQGTRLTVV.